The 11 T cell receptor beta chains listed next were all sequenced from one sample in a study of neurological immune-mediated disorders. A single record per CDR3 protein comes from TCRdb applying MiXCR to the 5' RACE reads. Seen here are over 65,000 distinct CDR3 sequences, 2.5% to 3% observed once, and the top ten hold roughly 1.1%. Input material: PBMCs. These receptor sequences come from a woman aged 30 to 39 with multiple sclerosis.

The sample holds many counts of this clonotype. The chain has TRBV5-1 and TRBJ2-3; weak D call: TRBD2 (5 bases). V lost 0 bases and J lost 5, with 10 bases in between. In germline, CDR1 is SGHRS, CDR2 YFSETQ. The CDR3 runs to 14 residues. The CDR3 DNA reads TGCGCCAGCAGCTTGGGGGAGAGGAAAGATACGCAGTATTTT. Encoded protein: CASSLGERKDTQYF. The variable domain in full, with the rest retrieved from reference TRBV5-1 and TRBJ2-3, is KAGVTQTPRYLIKTRGQQVTLSCSPISGHRSVSWYQQTPGQGLQFLFEYFSETQRNKGNFPGRFSGRQFSNSRSEMNVSTLELGDSALYLCASSLGERKDTQYFGPGTRLTVL.

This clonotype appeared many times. The CDR3, as DNA: TGTGCCAGCAGCTCGGGACTCATCCACAATGAGCAGTTCTTC. Translating it yields CASSSGLIHNEQFF. This sequence joins TRBV5-6 and TRBJ2-1, with D possibly TRBD2 on 6 matching bases. Germline V gene sequence: CDR1 SGHDT, CDR2 YYEEEE. Trimming removed 3 bases at V and 5 bases at J, with 12 bases between. The CDR3 loop spans 14 amino acids.

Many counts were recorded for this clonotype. CDR3 protein: CASTWGGAAPDEQFF. DNA for the CDR3: TGTGCCAGCACATGGGGAGGGGCGGCCCCCGATGAGCAGTTCTTC. This sequence joins TRBV2 and TRBJ2-1; 7 bases are a match to TRBD2. Trimming took 7 bases from V and 8 from J; bases not matched to a gene: 14. Per the germline V gene, CDR1 is SNHLY and CDR2 is FYNNEI. The CDR3 sequence is 15 residues long.

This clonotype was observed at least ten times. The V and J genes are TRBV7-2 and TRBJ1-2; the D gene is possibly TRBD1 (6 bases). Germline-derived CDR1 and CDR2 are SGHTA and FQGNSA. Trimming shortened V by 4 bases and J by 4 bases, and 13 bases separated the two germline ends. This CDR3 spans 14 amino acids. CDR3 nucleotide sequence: TGTGCCAGCAGCTCACACAGGGAAGGCTATGGCTACACCTTC. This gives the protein CASSSHREGYGYTF.

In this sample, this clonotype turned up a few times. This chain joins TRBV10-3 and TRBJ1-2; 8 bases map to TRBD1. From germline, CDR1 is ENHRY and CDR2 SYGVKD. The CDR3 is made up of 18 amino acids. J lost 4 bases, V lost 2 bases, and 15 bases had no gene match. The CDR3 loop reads CAISEPSGTGPTGYGYTF. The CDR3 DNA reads TGTGCCATCAGTGAGCCCTCCGGGACAGGCCCTACGGGCTATGGCTACACCTTC.

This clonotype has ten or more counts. Written as DNA, the CDR3 is TGTGCCATCAGGGACACTAGCGGGAGCCTCAATGAGCAGTTCTTC. Protein sequence: CAIRDTSGSLNEQFF. This rearrangement joins TRBV10-3 to TRBJ2-1; 11 bases are a match to TRBD2. The CDR3 is 15 residues long. The germline gives CDR1 ENHRY, CDR2 SYGVKD. V lost 6 bases, J lost 6 bases, and 7 bases stayed unmatched.

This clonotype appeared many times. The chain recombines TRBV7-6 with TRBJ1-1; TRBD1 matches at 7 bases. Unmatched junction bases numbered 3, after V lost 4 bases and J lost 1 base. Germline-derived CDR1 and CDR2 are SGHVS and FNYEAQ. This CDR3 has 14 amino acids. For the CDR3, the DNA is TGTGCCAGCAGCTACAGGGGAGGGAACACTGAAGCTTTCTTT. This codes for CASSYRGGNTEAFF.

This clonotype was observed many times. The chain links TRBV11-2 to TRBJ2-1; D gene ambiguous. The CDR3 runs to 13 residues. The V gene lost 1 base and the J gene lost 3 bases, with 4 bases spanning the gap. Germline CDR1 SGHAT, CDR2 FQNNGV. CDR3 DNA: TGTGCCAGCAGCTTAGTATACTACAATGAGCAGTTCTTC. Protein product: CASSLVYYNEQFF.

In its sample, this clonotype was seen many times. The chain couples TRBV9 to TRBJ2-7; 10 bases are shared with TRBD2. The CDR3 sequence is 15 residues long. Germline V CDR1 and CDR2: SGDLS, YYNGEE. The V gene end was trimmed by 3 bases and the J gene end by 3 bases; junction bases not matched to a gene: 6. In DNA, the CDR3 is TGTGCCAGCAGCGCTAGCGGGGGTCCTTTCTACGAGCAGTACTTC. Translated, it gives CASSASGGPFYEQYF.

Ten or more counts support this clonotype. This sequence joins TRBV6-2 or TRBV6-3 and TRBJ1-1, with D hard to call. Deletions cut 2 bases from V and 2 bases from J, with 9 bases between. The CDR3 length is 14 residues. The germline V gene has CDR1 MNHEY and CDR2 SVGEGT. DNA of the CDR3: TGTGCCAGCAGTTACGCAGACATCAACACTGAAGCTTTCTTT. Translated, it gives CASSYADINTEAFF.

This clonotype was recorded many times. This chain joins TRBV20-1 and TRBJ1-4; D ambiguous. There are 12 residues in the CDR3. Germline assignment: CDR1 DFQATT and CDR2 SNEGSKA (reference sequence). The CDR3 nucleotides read TGCAGCATAAGATGGGATAATGAAAAACTGTTTTTT. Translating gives CSIRWDNEKLFF.